This T cell receptor beta chain originates from a study of cytomegalovirus exposure and HLA in healthy donors. For the study at large: Early release data held about 92 million unique TCRs from HLA-typed donors.

This clone occurred once. V lost 1 base, J lost 6 bases, and 8 bases stayed unmatched. This CDR3 has 16 amino acids. Germline V CDR1 and CDR2: SEHNR, FQNEAQ (reference sequence). The PCR used 60 Vbeta and 13 Jbeta primers. Assay used: immunoSEQ multiplex PCR; TCRdb lists only in-frame clones, some missing. This table holds about 180,000 clones, about four fifths found once. The chain uses TRBV7-9 and TRBJ2-1, with 8 bases matching TRBD1. Sequencing input: PBMCs. This TCR was recovered from a man between 25 and 39 years old in good health and CMV-seropositive. CDR3 protein: CASSLVAGQGVNEQFF. The DNA of the CDR3 is TGTGCCAGCAGCTTAGTCGCCGGACAGGGCGTCAATGAGCAGTTCTTC.